Sequencing of this T cell receptor beta chain was carried out in a study of sequential checkpoint blockade in melanoma. The CDR3 length is 15 residues. Trimming at V came to 5 bases and at J to 2 bases, leaving 7 bases not matched to a gene. From germline, CDR1 is SEHNR and CDR2 FQNEAQ (reference sequence). This clone was recorded once. Generated by immunoSEQ multiplex PCR, the TCRdb table keeps only in-frame clones and is missing some. Among 17,000 or so clones listed, about two thirds were seen once. Treatment denoted: randomized to nivolumab then ipilimumab (arm A) or the reverse (arm B). The chain carries TRBV7-9 and TRBJ2-3, with 7 bases identical to TRBD1. The clonotype comes from a human donor with melanoma. This specimen consisted of CD8+ T cells sorted from blood (inferred from file names), obtained from a patient given nivolumab and ipilimumab in sequence. The CDR3 sequence: CASSLGDSATDTQYF. In DNA, the CDR3 is TGTGCCAGCAGCCTAGGGGACAGCGCCACAGATACGCAGTATTTT. The full variable domain, with the rest looked up from reference TRBV7-9 and TRBJ2-3, is DTGVSQNPRHKITKRGQNVTFRCDPISEHNRLYWYRQTLGQGPEFLTYFQNEAQLEKSRLLSDRFSAERPKGSFSTLEIQRTEQGDSAMYLCASSLGDSATDTQYFGPGTRLTVL.